The rows below give T cell receptor beta chains drawn from one sample of a study of T cell responses to AZD1222 COVID-19 vaccine. The protocol was immunoSEQ multiplex PCR, while the TCRdb copy is restricted to in-frame clones and leaves out a portion. The table shows 120,000 to 150,000 clones, with roughly nine tenths occurring only once. The input for sequencing was peripheral blood, taken 28 days after the second AZD1222 dose. Source of these receptors: an adult who received the AZD1222 COVID-19 vaccine. Both conserved end residues are part of each CDR3. D genes are given only for firm matches. Clone size appears in some rows only: once, few, many, or a class for an expanded clone.

abundance	j_gene	v_gene	d_gene	CDR3aa	CDR3nt
once	TRBJ2-7	TRBV11-2	NA	CASRYGQYEQYF	TGTGCCAGCAGATACGGACAGTACGAGCAGTACTTC
NA	TRBJ2-3	TRBV9	NA	CASSARRGLADTQYF	TGTGCCAGCAGCGCGCGTAGAGGTCTAGCAGATACGCAGTATTTT
NA	TRBJ1-2	TRBV28	NA	CASSVGLNYGYTF	TGTGCCAGCAGCGTGGGACTTAACTATGGCTACACCTTC
once	TRBJ1-1	TRBV7-9	NA	CASSLDGAAAQAFF	TGTGCCAGCAGCTTAGACGGGGCTGCCGCCCAAGCTTTCTTT
NA	TRBJ2-3	TRBV9	NA	CASSNTQQSSTDTQYF	TGTGCCAGCAGCAACACCCAACAGTCCAGCACAGATACGCAGTATTTT
NA	TRBJ2-5	TRBV5-6	TRBD1	CASSFGQAQETQYF	TGTGCCAGCAGCTTCGGACAGGCGCAAGAGACCCAGTACTTC
NA	TRBJ1-5	TRBV7-6	NA	CASSSGTGTNQPQHF	TGTGCCAGCAGCTCCGGGACGGGGACCAATCAGCCCCAGCATTTT
NA	TRBJ2-1	TRBV2	TRBD1	CASSEDWTGTYNEQFF	TGTGCCAGCAGTGAGGACTGGACAGGAACCTACAATGAGCAGTTCTTC
NA	TRBJ2-1	TRBV6-4	NA	CASSPQGSGTYNEQFF	TGTGCCAGCAGTCCGCAGGGTAGCGGAACCTACAATGAGCAGTTCTTC
NA	TRBJ2-1	TRBV28	TRBD2	CASSLLAGGTNEQFF	TGTGCCAGCAGTTTACTAGCGGGAGGGACCAATGAGCAGTTCTTC
NA	TRBJ2-1	TRBV11-3	NA	CASRRTSAAEEQFF	TGTGCCAGCAGGCGTACTTCGGCCGCTGAAGAGCAGTTCTTC
NA	TRBJ2-7	TRBV6-5	NA	CASDPRPSSYEQYF	TGTGCCAGCGACCCGAGACCTAGCTCCTACGAGCAGTACTTC